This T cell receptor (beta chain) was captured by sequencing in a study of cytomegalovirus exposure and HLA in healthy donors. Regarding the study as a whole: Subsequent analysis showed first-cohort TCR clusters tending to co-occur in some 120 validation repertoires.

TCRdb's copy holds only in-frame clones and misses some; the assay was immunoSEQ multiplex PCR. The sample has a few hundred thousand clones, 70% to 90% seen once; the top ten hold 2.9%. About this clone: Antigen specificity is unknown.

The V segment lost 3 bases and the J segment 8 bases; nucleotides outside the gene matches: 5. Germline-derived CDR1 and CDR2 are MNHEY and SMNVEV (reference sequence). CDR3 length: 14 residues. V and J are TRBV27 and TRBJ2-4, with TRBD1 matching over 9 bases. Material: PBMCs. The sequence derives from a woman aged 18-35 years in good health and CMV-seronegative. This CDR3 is CASSLGTGTDIQYF. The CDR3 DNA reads TGTGCCAGCAGTTTGGGGACAGGGACGGACATTCAGTACTTC.